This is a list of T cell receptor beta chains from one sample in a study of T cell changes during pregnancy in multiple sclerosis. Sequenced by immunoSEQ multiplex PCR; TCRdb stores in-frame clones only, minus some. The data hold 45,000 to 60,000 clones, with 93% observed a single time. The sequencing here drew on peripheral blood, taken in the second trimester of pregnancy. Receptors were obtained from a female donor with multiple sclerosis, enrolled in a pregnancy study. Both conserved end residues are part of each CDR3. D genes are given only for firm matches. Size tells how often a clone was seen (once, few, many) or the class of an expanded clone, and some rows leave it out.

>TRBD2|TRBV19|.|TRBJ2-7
CASSLADHIYEQYF
TGTGCCAGTAGCCTAGCGGATCATATTTACGAGCAGTACTTC
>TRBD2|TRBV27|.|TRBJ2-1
CASSRISGAVDNEQFF
TGTGCCAGCAGTCGGATTAGCGGGGCGGTTGACAATGAGCAGTTCTTC
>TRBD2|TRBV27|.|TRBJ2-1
CASSKRILADVADEQFF
TGTGCCAGCAGTAAGAGAATACTAGCGGACGTCGCTGATGAGCAGTTCTTC
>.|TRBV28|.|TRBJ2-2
CASSPRGLNTGELFF
TGTGCCAGCAGTCCTCGTGGACTGAACACCGGGGAGCTGTTTTTT
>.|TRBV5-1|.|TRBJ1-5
CASSLEADGSEPQHF
TGCGCCAGCAGCTTGGAGGCAGACGGTAGCGAGCCCCAGCATTTT
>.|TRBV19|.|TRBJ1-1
CASSIKGQGTEAFF
TGTGCCAGTAGTATTAAGGGCCAGGGCACTGAAGCTTTCTTT
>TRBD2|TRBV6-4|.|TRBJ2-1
CASSLAGEAYNEQFF
TGTGCCAGCAGTTTAGCGGGAGAAGCCTACAATGAGCAGTTCTTC
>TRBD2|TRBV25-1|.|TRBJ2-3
CASSAGLAGADTQYF
TGTGCCAGCAGTGCAGGACTAGCGGGAGCAGATACGCAGTATTTT
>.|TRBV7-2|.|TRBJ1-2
CASSLELRRVHGYTF
TGTGCCAGCAGCTTAGAATTGCGCAGGGTTCATGGCTACACCTTC
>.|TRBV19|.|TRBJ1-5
CASSTGLPQHF
TGTGCCAGTAGTACAGGGTTACCCCAGCATTTT
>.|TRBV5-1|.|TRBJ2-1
CASSSLRGGGDHNEQFF
TGCGCCAGCAGCTCCCTCCGAGGGGGAGGGGACCACAATGAGCAGTTCTTC
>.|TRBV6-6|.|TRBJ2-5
CASSYGTLLQETQYF
TGTGCCAGCAGTTACGGGACATTATTACAAGAGACCCAGTACTTC
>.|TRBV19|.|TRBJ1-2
CASTTRGHGYTF
TGTGCCAGTACGACAAGGGGCCATGGCTACACCTTC
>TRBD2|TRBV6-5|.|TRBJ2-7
CASSYSIAGGTYEQYF
TGTGCCAGCAGTTACTCTATAGCGGGAGGGACCTACGAGCAGTACTTC
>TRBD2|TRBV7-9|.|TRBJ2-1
CASINSPRLAHNEQFF
TGTGCCAGCATCAACTCCCCCCGACTAGCTCATAATGAGCAGTTCTTC
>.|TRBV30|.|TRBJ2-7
CASTDLGHPYEQYF
TGTGCCTCCACCGACCTGGGACATCCCTACGAGCAGTACTTC
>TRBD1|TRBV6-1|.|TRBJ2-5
CASRDRGTQYF
TGTGCCAGCAGGGACAGGGGTACCCAGTACTTC
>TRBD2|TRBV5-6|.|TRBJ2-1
CASSWTSGASYNEQFF
TGTGCCAGCAGCTGGACTAGCGGGGCTTCCTACAATGAGCAGTTCTTC
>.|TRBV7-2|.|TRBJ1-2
CASSFGGVGYGYTF
TGTGCCAGCAGCTTCGGGGGGGTCGGCTATGGCTACACCTTC
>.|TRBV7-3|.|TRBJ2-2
CASSPGHGGELFF
TGTGCCAGCAGCCCCGGACATGGCGGGGAGCTGTTTTTT
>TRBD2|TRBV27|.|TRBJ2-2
CASSMGLAEANTGELFF
TGTGCCAGCAGTATGGGACTAGCGGAAGCGAACACCGGGGAGCTGTTTTTT
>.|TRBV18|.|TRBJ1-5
CASSQSSPRGSMQPQHF
TGTGCCAGCTCACAATCGAGTCCCCGAGGGTCCATGCAGCCCCAGCATTTT
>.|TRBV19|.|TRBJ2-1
CASLSGQGPYEQFF
TGTGCCAGCCTATCCGGGCAGGGTCCATATGAGCAGTTCTTC
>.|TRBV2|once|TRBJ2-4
CASSERAGGAKNIQYF
TGTGCCAGCAGTGAAAGGGCAGGAGGAGCCAAAAACATTCAGTACTTC
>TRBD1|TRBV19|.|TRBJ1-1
CASRRTGETEAFF
TGTGCCAGTAGGCGTACAGGGGAGACTGAAGCTTTCTTT
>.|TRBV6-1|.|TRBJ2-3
CASSRLPPTDTQYF
TGTGCCAGCAGCCGACTTCCACCCACAGATACGCAGTATTTT
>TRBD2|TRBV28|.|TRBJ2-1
CASRGGLPSSYNEQFF
TGTGCCAGCCGGGGGGGACTACCAAGCTCCTACAATGAGCAGTTCTTC
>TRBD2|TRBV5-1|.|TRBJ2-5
CATWTSGRAGETQYF
TGCGCCACCTGGACTAGCGGGAGGGCCGGGGAGACCCAGTACTTC
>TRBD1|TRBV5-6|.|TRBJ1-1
CASSLQGAGTEAFF
TGTGCCAGCAGCTTGCAGGGGGCGGGCACTGAAGCTTTCTTT
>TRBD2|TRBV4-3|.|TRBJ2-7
CASSQDLSGGPYEQYF
TGCGCCAGCAGCCAAGATCTATCGGGAGGACCCTACGAGCAGTACTTC
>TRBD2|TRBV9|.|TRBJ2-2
CASSETSGVTGELFF
TGTGCCAGCAGCGAGACTAGCGGAGTCACCGGGGAGCTGTTTTTT
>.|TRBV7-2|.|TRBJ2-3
CASSFSQGSDTQYF
TGTGCCAGCAGCTTCTCTCAGGGCTCAGATACGCAGTATTTT
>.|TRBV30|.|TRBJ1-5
CAWSQSGGNQPQHF
TGTGCCTGGAGTCAATCCGGAGGCAATCAGCCCCAGCATTTT
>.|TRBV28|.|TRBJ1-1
CASSLFRGWMEAFF
TGTGCCAGCAGTTTATTTCGGGGTTGGATGGAAGCTTTCTTT
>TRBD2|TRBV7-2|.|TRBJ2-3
CASSFLAGAGTDTQYF
TGTGCCAGCAGCTTCTTAGCGGGAGCCGGCACAGATACGCAGTATTTT